This passage covers 27 T cell receptor beta chains from one sample sequenced in a study of cytomegalovirus exposure and HLA in healthy donors (dated by TCRdb to about 2017). The method behind the library was the immunoSEQ multiplex PCR assay. TCRdb's version of the immuneACCESS table is confined to in-frame rearrangements and falls short of the full clone set. An unresolved V gene accounts for under half of the shortfall where checked; the remainder is of unknown origin. The sample profile shows some 150,000 clones; 91% of them were found once. Clones ranked in the top ten supply roughly 0.7% of the sample. The specimen sequenced was PBMCs. The receptors shown here come from a man younger than 35 in good health and CMV-seronegative.

The genes are TRBV5-4 and TRBJ1-2; D remains ambiguous. The V and J ends lost 4 bases and 2 bases respectively, with 12 bases between them. The CDR3 is 14 residues long. Germline CDR1 reads SGHNT; CDR2 reads YYREEE (reference sequence). The CDR3 sequence: CASSPILQNYGYTF. CDR3 coding DNA: TGTGCCAGCAGCCCGATCCTACAGAACTATGGCTACACCTTC. The full variable domain, rest sourced from reference TRBV5-4 and TRBJ1-2, is ETGVTQSPTHLIKTRGQQVTLRCSSQSGHNTVSWYQQALGQGPQFIFQYYREEENGRGNFPPRFSGLQFPNYSSELNVNALELDDSALYLCASSPILQNYGYTFGSGTRLTVV.

The chain combines TRBV7-6 with TRBJ2-2; D call uncertain. CDR1 SGHVS and CDR2 FNYEAQ come from the germline V gene. Trimming stripped 5 bases from V and 1 base from J, with 11 bases between. This CDR3 has 15 amino acids. The CDR3 spells CASSGAQLNTGELFF. The DNA of the CDR3 is TGTGCCAGCAGCGGTGCCCAGTTGAACACCGGGGAGCTGTTTTTT.

This clone was seen just once. The chain employs TRBV4-1 and TRBJ2-2; 8 bases line up with TRBD2. CDR3 length: 18 amino acids. The junction had 18 bases not matched to a gene; V was cut back by 8 bases and J by 4 bases. CDR1 MGHRA and CDR2 YSYEKL come from the germline V gene. The CDR3 is CASRTVSGLAGLTGELFF. CDR3 DNA: TGCGCCAGCCGAACTGTCTCTGGGCTAGCGGGCCTCACCGGGGAGCTGTTTTTT.

The chain is built from TRBV6-5 and TRBJ2-7, with D unclear. Per germline, CDR1 MNHEY and CDR2 SVGAGI. This CDR3 has 14 residues. V lost 2 bases and J 1 base, leaving 9 bases between the germline ends. The CDR3 loop is CASSYSVPSYEQYV. DNA for the CDR3: TGTGCCAGCAGTTACAGCGTACCGTCCTACGAGCAGTACGTC.

The chain uses TRBV6-6 and TRBJ2-7, with 8 bases lining up with TRBD2. The CDR3 length is 15 residues. The germline V gene has CDR1 MNHNY and CDR2 SVGAGI (reference sequence). The trim removed 2 bases at V and 6 bases at J, leaving 9 bases unmatched. The CDR3 region is CASSYDLGLEGEQYV. In DNA, the CDR3 is TGTGCCAGCAGTTACGACCTGGGACTAGAGGGCGAGCAGTACGTC.

The V and J genes are TRBV27 and TRBJ2-6; D remains unclear. The CDR3 has 19 residues. Germline V gene sequence: CDR1 MNHEY, CDR2 SMNVEV (reference sequence). With 5 bases removed from V and 4 bases from J, the gap between germline ends came to 24 bases. CDR3: CASSPGDLIRILGANVLTF. In DNA form, the CDR3 reads TGTGCCAGCAGTCCCGGAGACTTAATCCGGATTCTGGGGGCCAACGTCCTGACTTTC.

The J gene is TRBJ2-6, the V gene TRBV7-9; 7 bases are a match to TRBD1. V lost 4 bases and J lost 2; bases outside the gene matches: 5. Germline V CDR1 and CDR2: SEHNR, FQNEAQ (reference sequence). The CDR3 runs to 16 residues. The CDR3 is CASSSGQWAGANVLTF. The CDR3 region has the DNA TGTGCCAGCAGCTCGGGACAGTGGGCTGGGGCCAACGTCCTGACTTTC.

This clone appeared once. The DNA of the CDR3 is TGTGCCAGCAGCTCCCCCGGGACACAAGACAATGAGCAGTTCTTC. It encodes CASSSPGTQDNEQFF. The chain combines TRBV13 with TRBJ2-1, with D perhaps TRBD1 (6 bases). This CDR3 region has 15 residues. From germline, CDR1 is PRHDT and CDR2 FYEKMQ (reference sequence). Trimming removed 4 bases at V and 5 bases at J, with 15 bases between.

This rearrangement joins TRBV10-3 to TRBJ2-7, with TRBD1 matching over 9 bases. The CDR3 spans 12 residues. Germline V gene lookup returns CDR1 ENHRY and CDR2 SYGVKD. Germline trimming cut 10 bases from V and 5 bases from J; bases unmatched to any gene: 6. The CDR3 here is CATGTGNDEQYF. CDR3 sequence (DNA): TGTGCCACCGGGACAGGGAACGACGAGCAGTACTTC.

The chain is built from TRBV15 and TRBJ2-5, with D hard to call. Germline CDR1 is LNHNV and CDR2 is YYDKDF (reference sequence). Trimming cost V 8 bases and J 0 bases, with 7 bases left between them. This CDR3 has 12 residues. The CDR3 loop reads CATQQYQETQYF. Written as DNA, the CDR3 is TGTGCCACCCAACAGTACCAAGAGACCCAGTACTTC.

The chain carries TRBV7-8 and TRBJ2-7; D is possibly TRBD2 (6 bases). V lost 3 bases and J 4 bases, leaving 19 bases between the germline ends. CDR1 is SGHVS and CDR2 is FQNEAQ in the germline V gene. The CDR3 is 16 residues long. CDR3 amino acids: CASSLDRRDDSYEQYV. CDR3 DNA sequence: TGTGCCAGCAGCTTGGACCGGAGGGATGATAGTTACGAGCAGTACGTC.

V and J are TRBV5-4 and TRBJ2-2; D is possibly TRBD1 (5 bases). Between the trimmed V and J ends, which lost 0 bases and 0 bases, there was a span of 6 bases. CDR1 is SGHNT, CDR2 YYREEE, per germline (reference sequence). The CDR3 runs to 15 residues. This CDR3 is CASSLGQSNTGELFF. The CDR3, as DNA: TGTGCCAGCAGCTTGGGACAGTCGAACACCGGGGAGCTGTTTTTT.

The V and J genes are TRBV7-9 and TRBJ2-3, with 12 bases that match TRBD2. This CDR3 has 17 amino acids. Germline V lookup: CDR1 SEHNR, CDR2 FQNEAQ (reference sequence). Trimming cost V 2 bases and J 4 bases; bases outside gene matches: 7. The CDR3 loop reads CASSLRSSGRAADTQYF. CDR3 nucleotides: TGTGCCAGCAGCTTAAGGTCTAGCGGGAGGGCAGCAGATACGCAGTATTTT.

The chain carries TRBV5-6 and TRBJ1-1; 9 nucleotides align to TRBD1. CDR1 and CDR2 (germline): SGHDT, YYEEEE. This CDR3 contains 14 residues. V lost 0 bases, J lost 4 bases, and 1 base stayed unmatched. Here the CDR3 reads CASSLGTGVTEAFF. CDR3 sequence (DNA): TGTGCCAGCAGCTTGGGGACAGGGGTCACTGAAGCTTTCTTT. The full variable domain, its missing parts supplied by reference TRBV5-6 and TRBJ1-1, is DAGVTQSPTHLIKTRGQQVTLRCSPKSGHDTVSWYQQALGQGPQFIFQYYEEEERQRGNFPDRFSGHQFPNYSSELNVNALLLGDSALYLCASSLGTGVTEAFFGQGTRLTVV.

This chain links TRBV9 with TRBJ2-6; 7 bases match TRBD1. Germline trimming cut 0 bases from V and 0 bases from J; bases unmatched to any gene: 18. Germline V gene lookup returns CDR1 SGDLS and CDR2 YYNGEE. The CDR3 is made up of 22 amino acids. The CDR3 reads CASSVAGGLTGANPSGANVLTF. The CDR3, as DNA: TGTGCCAGCAGCGTAGCAGGGGGATTGACAGGCGCCAACCCCTCTGGGGCCAACGTCCTGACTTTC.

The chain combines TRBV5-1 with TRBJ2-1; D might be TRBD1 (5 bases). The length of the CDR3 is 15 residues. CDR1 is SGHRS and CDR2 is YFSETQ in the germline V gene. V lost 0 bases and J lost 5, with 12 bases in between. The CDR3 reads CASSLAAGQHNEQFF. The CDR3 DNA sequence: TGCGCCAGCAGCTTGGCAGCAGGGCAGCACAATGAGCAGTTCTTC. Full variable domain (outside the CDR3, taken from reference TRBV5-1 and TRBJ2-1): KAGVTQTPRYLIKTRGQQVTLSCSPISGHRSVSWYQQTPGQGLQFLFEYFSETQRNKGNFPGRFSGRQFSNSRSEMNVSTLELGDSALYLCASSLAAGQHNEQFFGPGTRLTVL.

The chain has TRBV2 and TRBJ2-1; 8 nucleotides agree with TRBD1. CDR3 length equals 15 residues. From germline, CDR1 is SNHLY and CDR2 FYNNEI. The ends lost 4 bases at V and 0 bases at J; junction bases unmatched: 2. CDR3 amino acids: CASSGDRSSYNEQFF. The CDR3 region has the DNA TGTGCCAGCAGTGGGGACAGGAGCTCCTACAATGAGCAGTTCTTC.

The chain is built from TRBV6-6 and TRBJ2-7; TRBD2 matches at 7 bases. The CDR3 covers 16 residues. Germline assignment: CDR1 MNHNY and CDR2 SVGAGI (reference sequence). V was pared by 0 bases and J by 1 base, with 6 bases of the junction left unmatched. CDR3: CASSYSGLAVSYEQYV. The CDR3 region has the DNA TGTGCCAGCAGTTACTCGGGGCTAGCGGTTTCCTACGAGCAGTACGTC.

The CDR3 nucleotides read TGTGCCAGCAGTGACTCCAGGGGACAGTTCTCCTACGAGCAGTACGTC. Its translation is CASSDSRGQFSYEQYV. The V gene is TRBV6-4, the J gene TRBJ2-7, with 7 bases matching TRBD1. The trim removed 0 bases at V and 0 bases at J, leaving 5 bases unmatched. CDR1 and CDR2 (germline): MRHNA, SNTAGT. The CDR3 length is 16 residues.

The chain is built from TRBV6-5 and TRBJ2-3; 8 bases match TRBD1. The V gene's germline CDR1 is MNHEY and CDR2 SVGAGI. With V trimmed by 6 bases and J by 2 bases, 4 bases remained unmatched. The CDR3 is 14 residues long. CDR3 loop: CASRTGVLTDTQYF. CDR3 nucleotide sequence: TGTGCCAGCAGGACAGGGGTTCTCACAGATACGCAGTATTTT.

The CDR3 DNA is TGTGCCAGTAGTATGCGGCAGCACACTGAAGCTTTCTTT. The encoded protein is CASSMRQHTEAFF. V and J are TRBV19 and TRBJ1-1; D is undetermined. This CDR3 has 13 residues. The germline CDR1 and CDR2 sequences are LNHDA and SQIVND (reference sequence). Trimming cost V 3 bases and J 3 bases, with 8 bases left between them.

The J gene is TRBJ2-3, the V gene TRBV4-1, with 9 bases lining up with TRBD1. Germline V gene sequence: CDR1 MGHRA, CDR2 YSYEKL. CDR3 size: 16 residues. Losses at the gene ends were 0 bases for V and 3 bases for J; bases not matched to a gene: 4. The CDR3 is CASSQELQGATDTQYF. The CDR3 nucleotides read TGCGCCAGCAGCCAAGAGCTACAGGGGGCTACAGATACGCAGTATTTT.

The rearrangement joins TRBV9 to TRBJ2-3; perhaps TRBD2 as D (5 bases). CDR1 and CDR2 from the germline V gene are SGDLS and YYNGEE. The CDR3 runs to 16 residues. V gave up 4 bases and J gave up 1 base, with 16 bases separating them. The CDR3: CASSRGEGSGTDTQYF. DNA for the CDR3: TGTGCCAGCAGCCGGGGTGAAGGGTCTGGCACAGATACGCAGTATTTT.

This chain joins TRBV6-5 and TRBJ2-7; the match to TRBD2 covers 8 bases. This CDR3 spans 16 amino acids. Germline V gene sequence: CDR1 MNHEY, CDR2 SVGAGI. V lost 0 bases to trimming and J lost 5 bases; unmatched junction nucleotides: 9. CDR3 sequence (DNA): TGTGCCAGCAGTTACTCTAGCGGGGCCCTGGGGGACGAGCAGTACTTC. Protein product: CASSYSSGALGDEQYF.

The chain is built from TRBV6-6 and TRBJ2-2, with a possible D match to TRBD1 (5 bases). The CDR3 spans 13 residues. Between the trimmed V and J ends, which lost 7 bases and 0 bases, there was a span of 6 bases. The germline V gene encodes CDR1 MNHNY and CDR2 SVGAGI (reference sequence). Here the CDR3 DNA reads TGTGCCAGCACCAGGGCGAACACCGGGGAGCTGTTTTTT. This codes for CASTRANTGELFF.

The chain recombines TRBV6-1 with TRBJ1-4; the D is unclear. Per the germline V gene, CDR1 is MNHNS and CDR2 is SASEGT. CDR3 length: 15 amino acids. Between the trimmed V and J ends, which lost 1 base and 5 bases, there was a span of 11 bases. The chain's CDR3 is CASSEGGPWNEKLFF. The DNA of the CDR3 is TGTGCCAGCAGTGAAGGCGGGCCCTGGAATGAAAAACTGTTTTTT.

The chain has TRBV10-2 and TRBJ1-4; TRBD1 matches 9 bases. Trimming at V came to 3 bases and at J to 7 bases, leaving 6 bases not matched to a gene. The CDR3 sequence is 15 residues long. The V gene's germline CDR1 is WSHSY and CDR2 SAAADI. The CDR3 DNA follows: TGCGCCAGCAGTGAAAACAGGGGGCGCCGTGAAAAACTGTTTTTT. Its protein product is CASSENRGRREKLFF.